These 10 T cell receptor beta chains share one sample of origin, sequenced in a study of early T cells in non-severe SARS-CoV-2 infection. MiXCR was run by TCRdb on the 5' RACE reads, yielding one entry per CDR3 protein. The sample holds tens of thousands of distinct CDR3 sequences; approximately 5.1% are singletons and the top ten take approximately 23%. The sequenced sample consisted of whole blood. The origin of the receptors is an adult who was a healthcare worker with PCR-confirmed SARS-CoV-2 infection or an uninfected control (not recorded which).

This clonotype was recorded at least ten times. V usage is TRBV5-6 and J usage is TRBJ1-6; D gene ambiguous. V dropped 4 bases and J dropped 8 bases, with 16 bases sitting between them. The CDR3 spans 15 residues. Germline V CDR1 and CDR2: SGHDT, YYEEEE. DNA for the CDR3: TGTGCCAGCAGCCCCGCCGACGGTGTTTATTCACCCCTCCACTTT. Translation: CASSPADGVYSPLHF. The variable domain in full, with the rest retrieved from reference TRBV5-6 and TRBJ1-6, is DAGVTQSPTHLIKTRGQQVTLRCSPKSGHDTVSWYQQALGQGPQFIFQYYEEEERQRGNFPDRFSGHQFPNYSSELNVNALLLGDSALYLCASSPADGVYSPLHFGNGTRLTVT.

The table lists this clonotype with many counts. The J gene is TRBJ2-3, the V gene TRBV6-1, with D possibly matching TRBD2 (5 bases). The V gene lost 7 bases and the J gene lost 2 bases, with 13 bases spanning the gap. Germline loops: CDR1 MNHNS, CDR2 SASEGT. The CDR3 covers 14 residues. The CDR3 sequence is CASNLAATTDTQYF. CDR3 bases: TGTGCCAGCAATCTAGCTGCGACCACAGATACGCAGTATTTT.

This clonotype appeared many times. V gene TRBV7-2 combines with J gene TRBJ2-3; D may be TRBD1 or TRBD2 (5 bases each). The CDR3 consists of 13 residues. Trimming stripped 5 bases from V and 3 bases from J, with 9 bases between. Germline V CDR1 and CDR2: SGHTA, FQGNSA. In DNA form, the CDR3 reads TGTGCCAGCAGCCCGGGACCGACAGATACGCAGTATTTT. It yields the protein CASSPGPTDTQYF.

This clonotype has more than one count but fewer than ten. This chain connects TRBV9 to TRBJ2-5; TRBD2 agrees at 15 bases. The CDR3 is 18 residues long. Per germline, CDR1 SGDLS and CDR2 YYNGEE. V trimming: 4 bases; J trimming: 1 base; junction bases outside the gene matches: 8. The chain's CDR3 is CASSPPGTSGGFQETQYF. The CDR3 bases are TGTGCCAGCAGCCCACCCGGGACTAGCGGGGGGTTCCAAGAGACCCAGTACTTC.

This clonotype is categorized as medium-sized (0.01 to 0.1%). The gene calls are TRBV12-3 or TRBV12-4 and TRBJ2-1; 7 nucleotides align to TRBD1. The junction had 12 bases not matched to a gene; V was cut back by 7 bases and J by 0 bases. This CDR3 comprises 17 residues. CDR3 sequence reads: CASNTAGAGGSYNEQFF. In DNA, the CDR3 is TGTGCCAGCAACACCGCTGGGGCAGGGGGCTCCTACAATGAGCAGTTCTTC.

In this sample, this clonotype turned up many times. V and J are TRBV12-3 or TRBV12-4 and TRBJ2-2, with D unclear. The CDR3 totals 14 residues. Trimming took off 1 base at V and 3 bases at J, with 6 bases between the two ends. The CDR3 here is CASSLVADTGELFF. For the CDR3, the DNA is TGTGCCAGCAGTTTAGTCGCGGACACCGGGGAGCTGTTTTTT.

This chain links TRBV27 with TRBJ2-3; 9 positions match TRBD1. The ends lost 6 bases at V and 4 bases at J; junction bases unmatched: 5. Germline assignment: CDR1 MNHEY and CDR2 SMNVEV (reference sequence). The CDR3 has 14 residues. The CDR3 nucleotides are TGTGCCAGCAGCTACAGGGGGCGCGCAGATACGCAGTATTTT. Translation: CASSYRGRADTQYF.

This clonotype was picked up many times. The chain links TRBV10-3 to TRBJ2-7, with unresolved D. The CDR3 extends over 14 amino acids. The germline V and J ends were trimmed by 0 bases and 1 base, with 7 bases remaining between them. Germline-derived CDR1 and CDR2 are ENHRY and SYGVKD. This CDR3 is CAISESVKSYEQYF. The CDR3 bases are TGTGCCATCAGTGAGTCGGTTAAGTCCTACGAGCAGTACTTC.

This clonotype has at least ten counts. This chain joins TRBV19 and TRBJ2-1; TRBD2 aligns across 9 bases. The CDR3 length is 15 residues. After removal of 3 bases from V and 4 bases from J, the junction contained 4 bases not matched to a gene. Germline CDR1 LNHDA, CDR2 SQIVND (reference sequence). CDR3 residues: CASSMTSGEYNEQFF. CDR3 sequence (DNA): TGTGCCAGTAGTATGACTAGCGGAGAGTACAATGAGCAGTTCTTC.

This clonotype was detected many times. This chain links TRBV20-1 with TRBJ1-5; D remains unclear. This CDR3 spans 14 amino acids. V was shortened by 1 base and J by 4 bases, with 11 bases between the two germline ends. Germline V gives CDR1 DFQATT, CDR2 SNEGSKA (reference sequence). The CDR3 loop is CSARGQLLNQPQHF. The CDR3 DNA sequence: TGCAGTGCTAGAGGCCAGCTATTAAATCAGCCCCAGCATTTT.